This T cell receptor (beta chain) was recorded in a study of OX40 agonist ivuxolimab in advanced cancers. About the study: The group had a mean age of around 60 years, ranged from 23 to 79, and was roughly 83% male.

This clone was recorded a few times. This CDR3 is built from 18 residues. V dropped 3 bases and J dropped 4 bases, with 22 bases sitting between them. Germline CDR1 reads ENHRY; CDR2 reads SYGVKD. Using immunoSEQ multiplex PCR, the repertoire was profiled, and TCRdb retains in-frame clones only, with some absent. The data show about 67,000 clones, with 75% to 85% seen just once and 8.2% held by the top ten. The chain recombines TRBV10-3 with TRBJ1-5; the D gene is possibly TRBD1 (6 bases). This sequence was found in an adult with an advanced solid tumor such as melanoma, head and neck, liver or kidney cancer. Source: CD4+ or CD8+ T cells sorted from blood, taken in a trial of the OX40 agonist ivuxolimab. The CDR3 nucleotides are TGTGCCATCAGTGACCCGCGGGGAGGTACAGGGCGGAATCAGCCCCAGCATTTT. Its translation is CAISDPRGGTGRNQPQHF.